Listed below are T cell receptor beta chains from one sample, sequenced in a study of blood T cells in healthy people across ages. One entry per CDR3 protein, called by TCRdb with MiXCR from the 5' RACE reads. Of 380,000 or so distinct CDR3 sequences listed, more than 45% are singletons. Source material: blood. The receptor set was obtained from a man aged 55 to 70 in good health. Each CDR3 is given with its conserved first and last residue. The D gene is left open where the match is weak. Clone size is given for some rows only: seen once, a few or many times, or a class if the clone is expanded.

abundance | j_gene | v_gene | d_gene | CDR3nt | CDR3aa
once | TRBJ2-3 | TRBV3-1 | NA | TGTGCCAGCAGCCAAGATATAAGGACTCCACGGGGAGATACGCAGTATTTT | CASSQDIRTPRGDTQYF
NA | TRBJ2-7 | TRBV9 | NA | TGTGCCAGCAGCTCCAAATGGGCAGGGCACGAGCAGTACTTC | CASSSKWAGHEQYF
many | TRBJ2-5 | TRBV29-1 | NA | TGCAGCGTTGGATGGACCCAAGAGACCCAGTACTTC | CSVGWTQETQYF
NA | TRBJ1-2 | TRBV13 | NA | TGTGCCAGCAGCTTGGTTGACTATGGCTACACCTTC | CASSLVDYGYTF
NA | TRBJ2-1 | TRBV27 | NA | TGTGCCAGCAGTCCCCTATTGGGTGAGCAGTTCTTC | CASSPLLGEQFF
NA | TRBJ1-1 | TRBV20-1 | NA | TGCAGTGCCCTCGGGGCGAACACTGAAGCTTTCTTT | CSALGANTEAFF
NA | TRBJ2-3 | TRBV4-1 | TRBD2 | TGCGCCAGTCAGAAGGGACTAGCGGGGGTCACAGATACGCAGTATTTT | CASQKGLAGVTDTQYF
NA | TRBJ2-1 | TRBV25-1 | NA | TGTGCCAGCAGTGAATACTACGTTCCCCATGAGCAGTTCTTC | CASSEYYVPHEQFF
NA | TRBJ2-5 | TRBV12-3/TRBV12-4 | TRBD2 | TGTGCCGGCAGTATGACTAGCGGGAGATCCTACAATGAGCAGTACTTC | CAGSMTSGRSYNEQYF
NA | TRBJ1-4 | TRBV12-3/TRBV12-4 | NA | TGTGCCAGCAGTTCCGACAGTAATGAAAAACTGTTTTTT | CASSSDSNEKLFF
NA | TRBJ2-3 | TRBV11-2 | TRBD2 | TGTGCCAGCAGCTTAGGGCGGGAGGGCCCGCGGCAGGATACGCAGTATTTT | CASSLGREGPRQDTQYF
NA | TRBJ2-1 | TRBV5-1 | NA | TGCGCCAGCAGCGCCCGAGACAGGCACAATGAGCAGTTCTTC | CASSARDRHNEQFF
few | TRBJ1-2 | TRBV9 | NA | TGTGCCAGCAGTCCCTTACGGTTTAACTATGGCTACACCTTC | CASSPLRFNYGYTF
NA | TRBJ2-5 | TRBV2 | TRBD2 | TGTGCCAGCACATTAGCGGGGGGTAACCCTCAGTACTTC | CASTLAGGNPQYF
NA | TRBJ1-2 | TRBV28 | TRBD1 | TGTGCCAGCAGGTTAGCCACAGGGGGCCAGTCAGTCCTCTATGGCTACACCTTC | CASRLATGGQSVLYGYTF
NA | TRBJ2-4 | TRBV20-1 | TRBD2 | TGCAGTGCTAGTCCGCTAGCGGGAGTAATAAACATTCAGTACTTC | CSASPLAGVINIQYF
NA | TRBJ1-2 | TRBV28 | TRBD1 | TGTGCCAGCAGCCTTCGAGGACAGGGTTATGGTGGTGGCTACACCTTC | CASSLRGQGYGGGYTF
NA | TRBJ1-2 | TRBV25-1 | TRBD1 | TGTGCCAGCAGTCCGACAGGGCTCCCGTCCCACTACACCTTC | CASSPTGLPSHYTF
many | TRBJ2-7 | TRBV28 | NA | TGTGCCAGCTCGCCCCGGTCTGAGCAGTACTTC | CASSPRSEQYF
NA | TRBJ2-1 | TRBV7-9 | TRBD1 | TGTGCCAGCAGCCCCCAGACAGGGCCCTACAATGAGCAGTTCTTC | CASSPQTGPYNEQFF
NA | TRBJ1-2 | TRBV2 | TRBD1 | TGTGCCAGCAGTGCGGACAGGGGCGGCGGTGGCTACACCTTC | CASSADRGGGGYTF
NA | TRBJ2-4 | TRBV12-3/TRBV12-4 | NA | TGTGCCAGCACCACCTCCGACATTCAGTACTTC | CASTTSDIQYF
many | TRBJ1-6 | TRBV18 | NA | TGTGCCAGCTCACCGGGACGCGATTCACCCCTCCACTTT | CASSPGRDSPLHF
NA | TRBJ2-3 | TRBV28 | TRBD2 | TGTGCCAGCATTCCACTAGCGGGAATAATAAAGGGGCAGTATTTT | CASIPLAGIIKGQYF
NA | TRBJ2-3 | TRBV9 | TRBD2 | TGTGCCAGCACAGCGGGGGTACCAAGCACAGATACGCAGTATTTT | CASTAGVPSTDTQYF
few | TRBJ1-5 | TRBV2 | TRBD1 | TGTGCCAGCAGTGCGGACAGGGCGAATCAGCCCCAGCATTTT | CASSADRANQPQHF
NA | TRBJ2-3 | TRBV2 | NA | TGTGCCAGCCGTAGGGGGGTCCAGGGCACAGATACGCAGTATTTT | CASRRGVQGTDTQYF
few | TRBJ2-3 | TRBV20-1 | TRBD2 | TGCAGTGGAAACCCTAGCGGGAGCACAGATACGCAGTATTTT | CSGNPSGSTDTQYF
NA | TRBJ2-7 | TRBV27 | TRBD1 | TGTGCCAGCAGTTACGGGCAAACAGGGGCTGTGCAGTACTTC | CASSYGQTGAVQYF
NA | TRBJ2-1 | TRBV20-1 | NA | TGCAGTTCCCCAGAGCTTGGCAATGAGCAGTTCTTC | CSSPELGNEQFF
NA | TRBJ2-5 | TRBV12-3/TRBV12-4 | NA | TGTGCCAGTGCGGCGGAGGGGACCCAGTACTTC | CASAAEGTQYF
NA | TRBJ2-3 | TRBV6-5 | TRBD1 | TGTGCCAGCAGCCTTGGACAGGTTCGGGCAGATACGCAGTATTTT | CASSLGQVRADTQYF
NA | TRBJ1-4 | TRBV7-9 | NA | TGTGCCAGCAGCTTAACAGTTTTTAATGAAAAGCTGTTTTTT | CASSLTVFNEKLFF
NA | TRBJ1-2 | TRBV9 | NA | TGTGCCAGCAGCGGAGTCGGGGCAGGGCCAACACAGGGCTACACCTTC | CASSGVGAGPTQGYTF
few | TRBJ2-1 | TRBV5-6 | NA | TGTGCCAGCAGCTCAGACCCCTTTAACAAGGGGCTTTACAATGAGCAGTTCTTC | CASSSDPFNKGLYNEQFF
NA | TRBJ2-3 | TRBV5-1 | NA | TGCGCCAGCAGCTTGGGAACAGTTAGCACAGATACGCAGTATTTT | CASSLGTVSTDTQYF
few | TRBJ2-1 | TRBV12-3/TRBV12-4 | NA | TGTGCCAGCAGCTCTGCAAGGCTCAGGAATGAGCAGTTCTTC | CASSSARLRNEQFF
many | TRBJ2-1 | TRBV20-1 | NA | TGCAGTGCTGATCCCCGGGGGGAGCAGTTCTTC | CSADPRGEQFF
NA | TRBJ1-4 | TRBV4-2 | NA | TGTGCCAGCAGCCAATCTCGGACAGCCGAAAAACTGTTTTTT | CASSQSRTAEKLFF
NA | TRBJ2-1 | TRBV24-1 | TRBD2 | TGTGCCACCAGTGATCGAGCGGGAGGCCTCTACAATGAGCAGTTCTTC | CATSDRAGGLYNEQFF
few | TRBJ2-1 | TRBV3-1 | TRBD2 | TGTGCCAGCAGCCTGCAGCGGATAGCGGGGGGTACCAATGAGCAGTTCTTC | CASSLQRIAGGTNEQFF
NA | TRBJ2-1 | TRBV25-1 | NA | TGTGCCAGCAGTGGGGCAAACATCTACAATGAGCAGTTCTTC | CASSGANIYNEQFF
NA | TRBJ2-3 | TRBV7-9 | NA | TGTGCCAGCAGCCGCAATAGCGAACTAGTTGAGGGCACAGATACGCAGTATTTT | CASSRNSELVEGTDTQYF
NA | TRBJ2-7 | TRBV6-5 | NA | TGTGCCAGCAGTTACTCGACGGGGGACAGCTCCTACGAGCAGTACTTC | CASSYSTGDSSYEQYF
many | TRBJ2-3 | TRBV7-8 | NA | TGTGCCAGCGTACCCCCGGTTGGCCGCGCAGATACGCAGTATTTT | CASVPPVGRADTQYF
NA | TRBJ2-1 | TRBV7-3 | NA | TGTGCCAGCAGTTTAAACACGAGGGTGGATGAGCAGTTCTTC | CASSLNTRVDEQFF
NA | TRBJ2-7 | TRBV7-9 | NA | TGTGCCAGCGGCTTACCGGACCTGAGCTCCTACGAGCAGTACTTC | CASGLPDLSSYEQYF
NA | TRBJ1-5 | TRBV5-6 | TRBD1 | TGTGCCAGCAGCTGGACAGGGAACAATCAGCCCCAGCATTTT | CASSWTGNNQPQHF
NA | TRBJ1-2 | TRBV3-1 | NA | TGTGCCAGCAGCCAAGGGGTGTCCACAGGGCATGGCTACACCTTC | CASSQGVSTGHGYTF
NA | TRBJ2-3 | TRBV21-1 | NA | TGTGCCAGCAGCGTGCGCCGGGACAGGGAATATGGAGATACGCAGTATTTT | CASSVRRDREYGDTQYF
few | TRBJ1-4 | TRBV29-1 | NA | TGCAGCGTTATAGAAGATCTATGGAGTTTGGGTGGTGAAAAACTGTTTTTT | CSVIEDLWSLGGEKLFF
NA | TRBJ1-2 | TRBV29-1 | NA | TGCAGCGTTAGTGACTTAAACTATGGCTACACCTTC | CSVSDLNYGYTF
NA | TRBJ2-1 | TRBV6-4 | NA | TGTGCCAGCAGTGACCAGGCGGGCGCCATCAATGAGCAGTTCTTC | CASSDQAGAINEQFF
NA | TRBJ2-7 | TRBV6-6 | NA | TGTGCCAGCGGGAGACCGACAGACCTCTACGAGCAGTACTTC | CASGRPTDLYEQYF
NA | TRBJ2-7 | TRBV6-1 | NA | TGTGCCAGCAGTGCCATCGAGGGGTCCGAGCAGTACTTC | CASSAIEGSEQYF
NA | TRBJ1-4 | TRBV20-1 | NA | TGCAGTGCTAGATCTGCGACACCTACGAGGGTTGAAAAACTGTTTTTT | CSARSATPTRVEKLFF
NA | TRBJ2-5 | TRBV20-1 | NA | TGCAGTGCTCACATAGCCGGCGAGACCCAGTACTTC | CSAHIAGETQYF
NA | TRBJ2-7 | TRBV15 | NA | TGTGCCACCAGCAGAGATCAGGGCTACGAGCAGTACTTC | CATSRDQGYEQYF
NA | TRBJ1-2 | TRBV2 | NA | TGTGCCAGCAGTGAACTCCCACAGGGCGGCTATGGCTACACCTTC | CASSELPQGGYGYTF